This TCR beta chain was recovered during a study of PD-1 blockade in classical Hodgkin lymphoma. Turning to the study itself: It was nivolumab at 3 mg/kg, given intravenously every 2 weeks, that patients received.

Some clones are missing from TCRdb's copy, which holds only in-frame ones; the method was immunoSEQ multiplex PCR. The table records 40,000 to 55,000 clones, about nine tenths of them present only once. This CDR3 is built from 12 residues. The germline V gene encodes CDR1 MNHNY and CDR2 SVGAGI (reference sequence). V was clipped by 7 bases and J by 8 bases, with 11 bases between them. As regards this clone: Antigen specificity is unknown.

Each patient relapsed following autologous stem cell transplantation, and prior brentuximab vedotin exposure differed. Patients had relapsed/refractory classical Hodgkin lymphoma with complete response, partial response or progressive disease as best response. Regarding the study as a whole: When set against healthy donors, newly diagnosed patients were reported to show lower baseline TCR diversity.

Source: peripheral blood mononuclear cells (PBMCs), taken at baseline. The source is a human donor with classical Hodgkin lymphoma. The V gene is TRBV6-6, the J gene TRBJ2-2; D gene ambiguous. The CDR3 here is CASIDIFGELFF. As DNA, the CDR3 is TGTGCCAGCATAGACATTTTTGGGGAGCTGTTTTTT.